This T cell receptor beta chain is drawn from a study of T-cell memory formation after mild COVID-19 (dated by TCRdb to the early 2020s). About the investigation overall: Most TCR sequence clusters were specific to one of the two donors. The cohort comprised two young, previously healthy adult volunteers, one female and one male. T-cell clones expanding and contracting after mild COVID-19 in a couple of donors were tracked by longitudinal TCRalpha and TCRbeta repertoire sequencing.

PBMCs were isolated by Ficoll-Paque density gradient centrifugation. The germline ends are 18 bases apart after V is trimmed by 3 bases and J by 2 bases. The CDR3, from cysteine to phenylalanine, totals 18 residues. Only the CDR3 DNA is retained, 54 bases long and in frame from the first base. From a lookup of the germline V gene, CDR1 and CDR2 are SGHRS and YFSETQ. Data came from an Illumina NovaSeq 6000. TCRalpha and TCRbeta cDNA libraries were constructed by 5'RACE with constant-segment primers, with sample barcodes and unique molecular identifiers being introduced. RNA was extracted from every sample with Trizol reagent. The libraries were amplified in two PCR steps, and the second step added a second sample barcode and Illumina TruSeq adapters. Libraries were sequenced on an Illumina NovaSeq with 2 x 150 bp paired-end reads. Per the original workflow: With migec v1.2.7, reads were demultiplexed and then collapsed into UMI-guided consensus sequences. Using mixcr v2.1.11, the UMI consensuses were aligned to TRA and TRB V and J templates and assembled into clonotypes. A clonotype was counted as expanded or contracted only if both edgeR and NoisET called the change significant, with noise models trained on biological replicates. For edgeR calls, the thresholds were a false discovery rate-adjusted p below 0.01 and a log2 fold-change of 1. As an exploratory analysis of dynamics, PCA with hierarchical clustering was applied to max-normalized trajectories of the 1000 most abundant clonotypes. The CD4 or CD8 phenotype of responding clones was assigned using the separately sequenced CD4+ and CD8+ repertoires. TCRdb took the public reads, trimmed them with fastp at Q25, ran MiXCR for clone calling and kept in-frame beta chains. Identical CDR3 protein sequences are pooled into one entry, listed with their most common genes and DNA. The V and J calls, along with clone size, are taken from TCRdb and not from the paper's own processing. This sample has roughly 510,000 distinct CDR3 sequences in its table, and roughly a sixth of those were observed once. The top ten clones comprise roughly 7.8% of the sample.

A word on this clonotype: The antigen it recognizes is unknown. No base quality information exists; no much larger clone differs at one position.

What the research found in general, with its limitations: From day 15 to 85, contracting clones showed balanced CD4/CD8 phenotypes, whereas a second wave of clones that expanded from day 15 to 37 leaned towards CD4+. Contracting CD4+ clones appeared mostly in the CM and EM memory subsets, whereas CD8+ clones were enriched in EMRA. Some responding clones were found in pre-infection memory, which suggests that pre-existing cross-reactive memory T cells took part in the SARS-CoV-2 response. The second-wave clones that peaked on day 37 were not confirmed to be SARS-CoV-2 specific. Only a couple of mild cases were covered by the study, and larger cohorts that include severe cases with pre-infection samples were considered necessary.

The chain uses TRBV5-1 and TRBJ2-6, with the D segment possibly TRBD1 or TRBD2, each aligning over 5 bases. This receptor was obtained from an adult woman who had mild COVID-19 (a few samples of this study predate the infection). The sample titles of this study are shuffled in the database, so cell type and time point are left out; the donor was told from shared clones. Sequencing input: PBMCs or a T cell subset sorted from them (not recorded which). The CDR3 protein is CASSSRGPRGAGANVLTF. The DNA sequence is TGCGCCAGCAGCTCCCGGGGCCCCCGTGGGGCTGGGGCCAACGTCCTGACTTTC.